A single sample gave rise to the 24 T cell receptor beta chains below, sequenced in a study of CD8 T cells in Susac syndrome. Reverse transcription of about 0.45 to 1 ug RNA used random hexamers. MiXCR was run by TCRdb on the immunoSEQ multiplex PCR reads, yielding one entry per CDR3 protein. The sample shows roughly 200,000 distinct CDR3 sequences, under 97% of them seen only once. Sample: CD4+ T cells from PBMCs. Receptors were obtained from a human donor with multiple sclerosis.

This clonotype is a singleton in its sample. The CDR3 spells CASSLGSGTDNYGYTF. CDR3 in DNA: TGTGCCAGCAGCTTAGGTTCCGGGACAGATAACTATGGCTACACCTTC. The chain joins TRBV7-9 to TRBJ1-2, with 7 bases aligning to TRBD1. The germline V gene has CDR1 SEHNR and CDR2 FQNEAQ (reference sequence). The CDR3 runs to 16 residues. J gave up 1 base and V 1 base, and 6 bases lay outside the gene matches.

This chain connects TRBV19 to TRBJ1-5; D is undetermined. From germline, CDR1 is LNHDA and CDR2 SQIVND (reference sequence). This CDR3 is 14 amino acids long. V was pared by 3 bases and J by 4 bases, with 10 bases between. CDR3 loop: CASSIDRPNQPQHF. The CDR3, as DNA: TGTGCCAGTAGTATTGATAGGCCTAATCAGCCCCAGCATTTT.

V gene TRBV9 combines with J gene TRBJ1-2; TRBD1 aligns across 7 bases. V dropped 2 bases and J dropped 4; count of bases not matched to a gene: 14. Germline V gene sequence: CDR1 SGDLS, CDR2 YYNGEE. The CDR3 is 17 residues long. CDR3 loop: CASSVRQGRGFPYGYTF. The CDR3 region has the DNA TGTGCCAGCAGCGTTCGACAGGGCAGAGGCTTTCCCTATGGCTACACCTTC. The full variable domain, with the rest looked up from reference TRBV9 and TRBJ1-2, is DSGVTQTPKHLITATGQRVTLRCSPRSGDLSVYWYQQSLDQGLQFLIQYYNGEERAKGNILERFSAQQFPDLHSELNLSSLELGDSALYFCASSVRQGRGFPYGYTFGSGTRLTVV.

The chain uses TRBV6-2 or TRBV6-3 and TRBJ2-7; D perhaps matches TRBD1 (5 bases). This CDR3 comprises 13 residues. Between the trimmed V and J ends, which lost 6 bases and 2 bases, there was a span of 11 bases. Germline V CDR1 and CDR2: MNHEY, SVGEGT. The CDR3 is CASRLTVTYEQYF. The CDR3 nucleotides are TGTGCCAGCAGACTGACAGTGACCTACGAGCAGTACTTC.

The chain has TRBV29-1 and TRBJ2-3; D is possibly TRBD2 (5 bases). V gave up 4 bases and J gave up 1 base, with 15 bases separating them. The CDR3 length is 15 residues. CDR1 SQVTM and CDR2 ANQGSEA come from the germline V gene. DNA for the CDR3: TGCAGCGTTGGAGCCGGTGACGGGGGCACAGATACGCAGTATTTT. Translated: CSVGAGDGGTDTQYF.

The gene calls are TRBV18 and TRBJ2-5; no reliable D call. CDR1 and CDR2 (germline): KGHSH, LQKENI. This CDR3 region has 14 residues. V was cut by 1 base and J by 3 bases, with 9 bases left in between. The CDR3 coding sequence is TGTGCCAGCTCACCACTGGAAGGAAAAGAGACCCAGTACTTC. As protein: CASSPLEGKETQYF.

The genes are TRBV10-3 and TRBJ2-5, with 8 positions matching TRBD2. CDR3 length equals 14 residues. Germline loops: CDR1 ENHRY, CDR2 SYGVKD. Trimming cost V 6 bases and J 6 bases; bases outside gene matches: 9. In DNA, the CDR3 is TGTGCCATCAGCCCCGGGGGGGAAGGAAAGACCCAGTACTTC. Translated, it gives CAISPGGEGKTQYF.

The V and J genes are TRBV4-2 and TRBJ2-7; possible D gene TRBD1, 6 bases. This CDR3 contains 15 residues. Germline CDR1 LGHNA, CDR2 YNFKEQ. Trimming pared 1 base from V and 1 base from J, leaving 11 bases between. CDR3 in amino acids: CASSQGTVMSYEQYF. The CDR3 coding sequence is TGTGCCAGCAGCCAAGGGACAGTTATGTCCTACGAGCAGTACTTC.

This sequence joins TRBV5-6 and TRBJ1-2; no clear D gene. Trimming took 0 bases from V and 7 from J, leaving 10 bases between them. This CDR3 spans 13 amino acids. Germline V CDR1 and CDR2: SGHDT, YYEEEE. The CDR3 region has the DNA TGTGCCAGCAGCTTGGGGGGTTTAGGTGGCTACACCTTC. This sequence encodes CASSLGGLGGYTF.

The V gene is TRBV29-1, the J gene TRBJ2-2; D gene ambiguous. From germline, CDR1 is SQVTM and CDR2 ANQGSEA. The CDR3 length is 13 residues. V shed 4 bases and J shed 0 bases, with 6 bases lying between them. CDR3 amino acids: CSVGHTNTGELFF. CDR3 DNA: TGCAGCGTTGGACACACGAACACCGGGGAGCTGTTTTTT.

CDR3 protein: CATSRDELGTRDYEQYF. CDR3 nucleotides: TGTGCCACCAGCAGAGATGAGTTAGGGACCCGAGACTACGAGCAGTACTTC. The chain recombines TRBV15 with TRBJ2-7; the D gene could be TRBD1 or TRBD2 (5 bases each). Germline V gene sequence: CDR1 LNHNV, CDR2 YYDKDF (reference sequence). CDR3 size: 17 residues. V was clipped by 0 bases and J by 3 bases, with 18 bases between them.

The genes are TRBV12-3 or TRBV12-4 and TRBJ2-1, with D uncertain. Trimming removed 2 bases at V and 6 bases at J, with 5 bases between. The CDR3 spans 12 residues. CDR3 loop: CASSLMSNEQFF. CDR3 bases: TGTGCCAGCAGTTTAATGAGCAATGAGCAGTTCTTC.

The rearrangement links TRBV6-2 or TRBV6-3 to TRBJ2-3; tentatively, D is TRBD2 (6 bases). CDR3 size: 16 residues. The germline CDR1 and CDR2 sequences are MNHEY and SVGEGT. The V end lost 6 bases, the J end lost 0 bases, and 16 bases lay between the germline ends. The CDR3 reads CASSPRLVTSTDTQYF. The CDR3 region has the DNA TGTGCCAGCAGCCCTAGACTAGTTACCAGCACAGATACGCAGTATTTT.

V is TRBV5-1 and J is TRBJ2-2; 7 bases line up with TRBD1. The CDR3 consists of 15 residues. Germline assignment: CDR1 SGHRS and CDR2 YFSETQ. V dropped 4 bases and J dropped 5; count of bases not matched to a gene: 8. The DNA of the CDR3 is TGCGCCAGCAGCGAAGGGACAGAAATTACCGGGGAGCTGTTTTTT. Its translation is CASSEGTEITGELFF.

V and J are TRBV4-1 and TRBJ1-2; D perhaps matches TRBD1 (6 bases). The CDR3 runs 15 residues. V lost 3 bases and J 5 bases, leaving 16 bases between the germline ends. CDR1 and CDR2 from the germline V gene are MGHRA and YSYEKL. In nucleotides, the CDR3 is TGCGCCAGCAGCCAGTCACAGGGCGTAGAGTATGGCTACACCTTC. Protein: CASSQSQGVEYGYTF.

This chain connects TRBV28 to TRBJ1-5; no definite D call. Looked up from germline, CDR1 is MDHEN and CDR2 is SYDVKM. CDR3 length equals 12 residues. The V end lost 5 bases, the J end lost 1 base, and 3 bases lay between the germline ends. The CDR3 nucleotides read TGTGCCAGCAGTCCCAGCAATCAGCCCCAGCATTTT. Its translation is CASSPSNQPQHF. The variable domain in full, completed from reference TRBV28 and TRBJ1-5, reads DVKVTQSSRYLVKRTGEKVFLECVQDMDHENMFWYRQDPGLGLRLIYFSYDVKMKEKGDIPEGYSVSREKKERFSLILESASTNQTSMYLCASSPSNQPQHFGDGTRLSIL.

The chain has TRBV2 and TRBJ1-1, with 7 bases fitting TRBD1. Germline CDR1 and CDR2: SNHLY and FYNNEI. Germline trimming cut 6 bases from V and 3 bases from J; bases unmatched to any gene: 16. This CDR3 comprises 17 residues. CDR3 amino acids: CASRGPLEGAWDTEAFF. The CDR3, as DNA: TGTGCCAGCAGGGGACCGCTTGAGGGGGCTTGGGACACTGAAGCTTTCTTT.

The V and J genes are TRBV14 and TRBJ2-5; 8 bases match TRBD2. The CDR3 is made up of 16 amino acids. Trimming cost V 0 bases and J 5 bases; bases outside gene matches: 8. The V gene's germline CDR1 is SGHDN and CDR2 FVKESK. The CDR3 protein is CASSQEPAGAAETQYF. The DNA of the CDR3 is TGTGCCAGCAGCCAAGAACCAGCGGGGGCGGCGGAGACCCAGTACTTC.

V gene TRBV6-2 or TRBV6-3 combines with J gene TRBJ1-2; D is unclear. The germline V gene has CDR1 MNHEY and CDR2 SVGEGT. V was pared by 6 bases and J by 0 bases, with 11 bases between. The CDR3 contains 14 residues. The chain's CDR3 is CASSLGIANYGYTF. In DNA, the CDR3 is TGTGCCAGCAGCCTAGGAATCGCTAACTATGGCTACACCTTC.

V and J are TRBV15 and TRBJ2-1; D call uncertain. This CDR3 comprises 14 residues. CDR1 is LNHNV, CDR2 YYDKDF, per germline (reference sequence). The V gene lost 5 bases and the J gene lost 9 bases, with 17 bases spanning the gap. The CDR3 loop is CATSSPTDDGEQFF. CDR3 nucleotides: TGTGCCACCAGCTCCCCGACTGACGACGGTGAGCAGTTCTTC.

J is TRBJ2-4 and V is TRBV30; D may be TRBD1 (5 bases). CDR1 GTSNPN and CDR2 SVGIG come from the germline V gene (reference sequence). Trimming took 2 bases from V and 11 from J, leaving 16 bases between them. The CDR3 has 13 amino acids. The CDR3 DNA reads TGTGCCTGGAGTAGACAGACGATTATGGTTCAGTACTTC. Translating gives CAWSRQTIMVQYF.

This chain links TRBV20-1 with TRBJ2-5, with 10 bases matching TRBD2. CDR3 length: 14 residues. Germline lookup yields CDR1 DFQATT and CDR2 SNEGSKA (reference sequence). V shed 6 bases, J shed 0 bases, and the junction held 4 bases outside the gene matches. The CDR3 DNA follows: TGCAGTGCCCGAGCGGGGGGGTACCAAGAGACCCAGTACTTC. Protein product: CSARAGGYQETQYF.

The chain has TRBV29-1 and TRBJ2-1; 8 bases are shared with TRBD1. With V trimmed by 7 bases and J by 3 bases, 11 bases remained unmatched. The germline V gene has CDR1 SQVTM and CDR2 ANQGSEA. The CDR3 covers 15 residues. As DNA, the CDR3 is TGCAGCGCAGCGGCACGGACAGGGCACTACAATGAGCAGTTCTTC. Translating it yields CSAAARTGHYNEQFF.

V and J are TRBV18 and TRBJ2-5; no firm D call. The germline V and J ends were trimmed by 0 bases and 7 bases, with 15 bases remaining between them. CDR3 size: 15 residues. Looked up from germline, CDR1 is KGHSH and CDR2 is LQKENI. The chain's CDR3 is CASSPPVLFEGTQYF. CDR3 sequence (DNA): TGTGCCAGCTCACCACCAGTTCTTTTCGAAGGGACCCAGTACTTC.